This TCR beta chain was sequenced for a study of PD-1 blockade in mismatch repair-deficient tumors. TCRdb's copy holds only in-frame clones and misses some; the assay was immunoSEQ multiplex PCR. This sample carries roughly 110,000 clones, roughly 80% of them seen once, and the ten largest clones take roughly 4.5%. This specimen was peripheral blood, taken approximately 64 weeks after starting pembrolizumab. The receptor's source is an adult with mismatch repair-deficient cancer.

CDR3 nucleotides: TGCGCCAGCAGTGATTCCAGGGCCCGTAAGCCCTCAGGTGAGCAGTTCTTC. It yields the protein CASSDSRARKPSGEQFF. The chain has TRBV10-1 and TRBJ2-1, with D tentatively TRBD1 (5 bases). The germline gives CDR1 WNHNN, CDR2 SYGVQD (reference sequence). The CDR3 sequence is 17 residues long. V was clipped by 3 bases and J by 9 bases, with 24 bases between them.